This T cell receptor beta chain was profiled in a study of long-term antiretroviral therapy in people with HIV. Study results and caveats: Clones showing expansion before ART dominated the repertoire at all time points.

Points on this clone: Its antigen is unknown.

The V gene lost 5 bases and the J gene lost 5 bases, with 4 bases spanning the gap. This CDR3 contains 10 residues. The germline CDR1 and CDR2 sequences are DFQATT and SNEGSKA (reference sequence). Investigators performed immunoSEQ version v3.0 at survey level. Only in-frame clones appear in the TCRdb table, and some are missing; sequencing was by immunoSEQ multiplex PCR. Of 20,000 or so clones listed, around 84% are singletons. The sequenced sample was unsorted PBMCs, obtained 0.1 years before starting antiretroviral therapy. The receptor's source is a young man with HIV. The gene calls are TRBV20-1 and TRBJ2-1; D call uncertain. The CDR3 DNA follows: TGCAGTGCTCGGAACAATGAGCAGTTCTTC. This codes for CSARNNEQFF.